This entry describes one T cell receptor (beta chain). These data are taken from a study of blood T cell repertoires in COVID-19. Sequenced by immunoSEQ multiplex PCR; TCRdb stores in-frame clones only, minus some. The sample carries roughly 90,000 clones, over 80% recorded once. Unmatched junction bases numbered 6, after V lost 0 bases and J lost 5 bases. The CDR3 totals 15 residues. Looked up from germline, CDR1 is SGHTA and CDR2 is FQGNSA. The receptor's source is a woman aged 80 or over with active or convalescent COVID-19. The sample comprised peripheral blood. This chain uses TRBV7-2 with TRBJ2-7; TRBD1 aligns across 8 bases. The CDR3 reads CASSLAQGAIDEQYF. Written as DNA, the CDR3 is TGTGCCAGCAGCTTAGCCCAGGGGGCGATTGACGAGCAGTACTTC.